The 21 T cell receptor beta chains below come from one sample, sequenced in a study of blood T cells in healthy people across ages (dated by TCRdb to about 2015). The library was produced with 5' RACE. Sequencing was performed on an Illumina HiSeq 2500. A second PCR of 7 to 11 cycles was performed with a sample-barcoded 5' primer and a J-beta primer mix. The raw public reads went through TCRdb reprocessing: fastp at Q25, MiXCR clone calling, in-frame beta chains kept. One record per CDR3 amino acid sequence lists the most common genes and DNA. In all, the sample holds roughly 930,000 distinct CDR3 sequences, and around 46% of those were seen once. The ten most abundant clones make up 13% of the sample. Sequencing was done on a sample of blood. The source is a man aged 25 to 45 in good health.

With respect to this clonotype: Because the CDR3 is missing its conserved closing phenylalanine or tryptophan, this is likely a read error. CDR3 nucleotide sequence: TGCAGTGCTAGAGATTATGGGGGGGCCCCCTATAATTCACCCCTCCACTTA. This encodes CSARDYGGAPYNSPLHL. The chain carries TRBV20-1 and TRBJ1-6; possibly TRBD1 for D (6 bases). CDR1 and CDR2 (germline): DFQATT, SNEGSKA (reference sequence). V lost 0 bases, J lost 2 bases, and 14 bases lay in between. CDR3 size: 17 residues.

This chain uses TRBV7-9 with TRBJ2-1; 10 bases agree with TRBD1. The CDR3 runs to 15 residues. Germline CDR1 and CDR2: SEHNR and FQNEAQ (reference sequence). The V and J ends lost 5 bases and 9 bases, in that order; junction bases with no gene match: 10. The chain's CDR3 is CASSHLETGGREQFF. The CDR3 region has the DNA TGTGCCAGCAGCCACTTAGAGACAGGGGGCCGTGAGCAGTTCTTC.

The chain carries TRBV6-2 or TRBV6-3 and TRBJ2-1; D might be TRBD2 (5 bases). Looked up from germline, CDR1 is MNHEY and CDR2 is SVGEGT. The CDR3 is 15 residues long. Trimming removed 6 bases at V and 0 bases at J, with 12 bases between. The CDR3 region has the DNA TGTGCCAGCAGGAGTCCCCGGGGCTCCTACAATGAGCAGTTCTTC. Translated, it gives CASRSPRGSYNEQFF.

In this sample, this clonotype turned up many times. CDR3 DNA: TGTGCCAGCAGTTATAGGGGCAGTCCCAACAATGAGCAGTTCTTC. Encoded protein: CASSYRGSPNNEQFF. J is TRBJ2-1 and V is TRBV6-2 or TRBV6-3; a weak D match, TRBD1 (5 bases). The CDR3 consists of 15 residues. V shed 3 bases and J shed 5 bases, with 14 bases lying between them. The V gene's germline CDR1 is MNHEY and CDR2 SVGEGT.

The gene calls are TRBV4-1 and TRBJ2-7; D unresolved. The V gene's germline CDR1 is MGHRA and CDR2 YSYEKL. This CDR3 comprises 9 residues. Trimming took off 9 bases at V and 2 bases at J, with 2 bases between the two ends. The CDR3 reads CARAYEQYF. CDR3 DNA sequence: TGCGCCAGAGCCTACGAGCAGTACTTC.

V and J are TRBV12-3 or TRBV12-4 and TRBJ2-6; D perhaps matches TRBD1 (6 bases). The CDR3 length is 17 residues. Trimming removed 6 bases from V and 0 bases from J, with 15 bases in between. The CDR3 sequence: CASSPGQRNSGANVLTF. The CDR3 DNA sequence: TGTGCCAGCAGCCCCGGACAGAGGAACTCTGGGGCCAACGTCCTGACTTTC.

The rearrangement links TRBV7-8 to TRBJ1-2, with no clear D. The V end was cut by 1 base, the J end by 0 bases, with 9 bases between. This CDR3 has 15 amino acids. CDR1 SGHVS and CDR2 FQNEAQ come from the germline V gene. CDR3 residues: CASSLVVQPNYGYTF. In nucleotides, the CDR3 is TGTGCCAGCAGCTTAGTTGTACAGCCTAACTATGGCTACACCTTC.

Note on this clonotype: Compared with germline, one end of the junction differs, possibly owing to a read error. V gene TRBV5-1 combines with J gene TRBJ1-4, with D possibly matching TRBD1 (5 bases). The CDR3 consists of 14 residues. Per germline, CDR1 SGHRS and CDR2 YFSETQ. In nucleotides, the CDR3 is TGCGCCAGCAGCTTGGAAGGGACTAATGAAAGACTGTTTTTT. This translates into CASSLEGTNERLFF.

This clonotype appeared a few times. The chain is built from TRBV27 and TRBJ2-3; perhaps TRBD2 as D (5 bases). With 4 bases removed from V and 5 bases from J, the gap between germline ends came to 16 bases. CDR1 and CDR2 from the germline V gene are MNHEY and SMNVEV (reference sequence). The CDR3 extends over 15 amino acids. Here the CDR3 DNA reads TGTGCCAGCAGTTCCTCCCCGAACGGACTAGATACGCAGTATTTT. Protein product: CASSSSPNGLDTQYF.

Only one count was recorded for this clonotype. This chain uses TRBV12-3 or TRBV12-4 with TRBJ2-7, with 8 bases fitting TRBD2. The J call may be in error: the DNA end matches TRBJ2-5 better. The CDR3 consists of 13 residues. CDR3 sequence: CASKAGDRETQYF. The CDR3 DNA reads TGTGCCAGCAAAGCGGGGGATAGGGAGACCCAGTACTTC.

The J gene is TRBJ1-6, the V gene TRBV4-2, with D tentatively TRBD1 (5 bases). Germline V CDR1 and CDR2: LGHNA, YNFKEQ. The V end was cut by 0 bases, the J end by 5 bases, with 11 bases between. This CDR3 region has 16 residues. CDR3 loop: CASSQEKGPNNSPLHF. CDR3 in DNA: TGTGCCAGCAGCCAAGAAAAGGGGCCCAATAATTCACCCCTCCACTTT.

The chain links TRBV2 to TRBJ2-4; D is uncertain. The V gene lost 6 bases and the J gene lost 0 bases, with 15 bases spanning the gap. Germline values: CDR1 SNHLY, CDR2 FYNNEI. The CDR3 length is 16 residues. This CDR3 reads CASSKEVILAKNIQYF. The CDR3 nucleotides are TGTGCCAGCAGCAAAGAGGTGATTCTAGCCAAAAACATTCAGTACTTC.

The chain links TRBV5-1 to TRBJ2-1, with unresolved D. There are 14 residues in the CDR3. Per the germline V gene, CDR1 is SGHRS and CDR2 is YFSETQ. V gave up 0 bases and J gave up 7 bases, with 11 bases separating them. CDR3 region: CASSLAGALNEQFF. The DNA for the CDR3 is TGCGCCAGCAGCTTGGCCGGCGCGTTGAATGAGCAGTTCTTC.

The rearrangement uses TRBV5-1 and TRBJ2-7; D ambiguous. Germline CDR1 is SGHRS and CDR2 is YFSETQ. The CDR3 runs 13 residues. Trimming left V 0 bases short and J 5 bases short, with 9 bases between. Here the CDR3 reads CASSLVAEHEQYF. The CDR3 DNA reads as TGCGCCAGCAGCTTGGTAGCCGAGCACGAGCAGTACTTC.

This clonotype was detected only a few times. V is TRBV3-1 and J is TRBJ2-7, with a tentative D call TRBD1 (5 bases). CDR3 size: 14 residues. Trimming pared 3 bases from V and 2 bases from J, leaving 11 bases between. Per the germline V gene, CDR1 is LGHDT and CDR2 is YNNKEL (reference sequence). CDR3 residues: CASSHGPTAYEQYF. As DNA, the CDR3 is TGTGCCAGCAGCCATGGTCCGACAGCCTACGAGCAGTACTTC.

As for this clonotype: One end of the junction varies from germline; a read error may be responsible. The chain is built from TRBV6-1 and TRBJ1-2; tentatively, D is TRBD1 (5 bases). This CDR3 comprises 13 residues. Germline values: CDR1 MNHNS, CDR2 SASEGT. The CDR3 region is CASRAGRDYDYTF. The CDR3 nucleotides read TGTGCCAGCAGGGCGGGAAGGGACTATGACTACACCTTC.

This clonotype has at least ten counts. The chain carries TRBV7-2 and TRBJ2-1; D gene ambiguous. The V gene lost 5 bases and the J gene lost 5 bases, with 10 bases spanning the gap. Germline V gives CDR1 SGHTA, CDR2 FQGNSA. This CDR3 has 13 amino acids. This chain's CDR3 is CASSVGPNNEQFF. The CDR3 coding sequence is TGTGCCAGCAGCGTAGGGCCTAACAATGAGCAGTTCTTC.

The chain carries TRBV4-2 and TRBJ2-4; either TRBD1 or TRBD2 may fit D (5 bases each). There are 19 residues in the CDR3. Trimming removed 3 bases from V and 0 bases from J, with 21 bases in between. The germline CDR1 and CDR2 sequences are LGHNA and YNFKEQ. The CDR3 DNA is TGTGCCAGCAGCCAGGGGGAATCAACAGGAAACTTAGCCAAAAACATTCAGTACTTC. Its translation: CASSQGESTGNLAKNIQYF.

The chain carries TRBV12-3 or TRBV12-4 and TRBJ2-2, with TRBD2 as a possible D gene (8 bases). This CDR3 is built from 19 residues. V lost 5 bases, J lost 1 base, and 23 bases lay in between. The chain's CDR3 is CASSAGDRLLAGNTGELFF. CDR3 sequence (DNA): TGTGCCAGCAGTGCCGGGGACAGACTCCTAGCGGGGAACACCGGGGAGCTGTTTTTT.

This clonotype has more than one count but fewer than ten. The CDR3, as DNA: TGTGCCAGCAGAGACAGGGGGTCCTCTTATGAGCAGTTCTTC. Its translation: CASRDRGSSYEQFF. V usage is TRBV6-2 or TRBV6-3 and J usage is TRBJ2-1, with 9 positions matching TRBD1. Germline V gene data show CDR1 as MNHEY and CDR2 as SVGEGT. V gave up 6 bases and J gave up 8 bases; unmatched junction bases: 8. The CDR3 has 14 residues.

The rearrangement links TRBV6-5 to TRBJ1-2, with D perhaps matching TRBD1 (6 bases). Germline CDR1 and CDR2: MNHEY and SVGAGI. The ends were cut back, 6 bases at V and 2 bases at J, with 16 bases in the middle. The CDR3 is 15 amino acids. CDR3 amino acids: CASRGNRALNYGYTF. The CDR3 DNA reads TGTGCCAGCAGGGGAAACAGGGCCTTAAACTATGGCTACACCTTC.